Sequencing of this T cell receptor beta chain was carried out in a study of T-cell reconstitution after alpha-beta-depleted transplantation in children. CDR3 length: 13 amino acids. Germline CDR1 SGHTA, CDR2 FQGNSA. V was clipped by 3 bases and J by 8 bases, with 11 bases between them. Library preparation (for TCRbeta) was performed with unique molecular identifiers. TCRdb recomputed calls from the PCR reads with MiXCR, one row per CDR3 protein. Among 420,000 or so distinct CDR3 sequences listed, around 9.9% were seen once. This clonotype was observed a few times. Specimen: PBMCs from the stem cell graft donor, collected from the stem cell graft. The chain links TRBV7-2 to TRBJ2-1; D unresolved. The source is a human donor who donated a stem cell graft to a child with acute myeloid leukemia. CDR3 region: CASSFIQQYEQFF. The CDR3 DNA reads TGTGCCAGCAGCTTTATCCAGCAGTATGAGCAGTTCTTC.